The clone carrying this T cell receptor beta chain has more than one count but fewer than ten. Its specificity is not known. The CDR3 has 16 residues. CDR1 KGHDR and CDR2 SFDVKD come from the germline V gene. Trimming took off 3 bases at V and 5 bases at J, with 16 bases between the two ends. This record comes from a study of T cell repertoires in cytomegalovirus infection. Across the whole study: Recently identified HLA-C-restricted CMV epitopes and well-studied HLA-B-restricted CMV epitopes were used by the study. Both a matching HLA type and CMV infection were indicated by public TCR beta signatures.

Using its own MiXCR run on the reads, TCRdb lists one record per CDR3 protein. The top ten clones hold 20% of a sample with around 310,000 distinct CDR3 sequences, 25% to 30% of them seen once. Whole-study findings and limits: Predominance within the ex vivo response was attributable to HLA-C-restricted CMV-specific TCR beta clonotypes.

The clonotype comes from a human donor in good health (CMV status not recorded). Some clones in this sample may be carry-over from other donors' samples. This sequence joins TRBV24-1 and TRBJ2-1, with D possibly TRBD2 on 6 matching bases. The source material was cultured PBMCs, sampled from culture after CMV antigen stimulation. CDR3 residues: CATSDRTGTLHNEQFF. The CDR3 coding sequence is TGTGCCACCAGTGATCGGACCGGGACTTTACACAATGAGCAGTTCTTC.